This TCR beta chain was obtained from a study of blood T cells in healthy people across ages. The CDR3 runs 14 residues. Germline V CDR1 and CDR2: MNHEY, SVGAGI. The donors, aged about 6 to 100, were healthy Caucasians from Russia. General study results and limits: There was no known CMV status for donors, so expanded clonotype changes were possibly confounded.

Of note for this clonotype: What it binds is not known.

A second about 7 to 12 cycle PCR used barcoded and J-beta primers. Via MiXCR, TCRdb re-called the 5' RACE reads, giving one row per CDR3 protein. The sample yields some 730,000 distinct CDR3 sequences, over 20% seen once. The sequence was collected from a man aged 65-85 years in good health. This chain links TRBV6-5 with TRBJ2-5, with 7 bases aligning to TRBD2. The J call may be wrong; the DNA end is better matched by TRBJ2-1. Sequenced material: blood. For the CDR3, the DNA is TGTGCCAGCAGCTCCGGTGGACTAGGCGTTGAGCAGTTCTTC. Amino acids: CASSSGGLGVEQFF.